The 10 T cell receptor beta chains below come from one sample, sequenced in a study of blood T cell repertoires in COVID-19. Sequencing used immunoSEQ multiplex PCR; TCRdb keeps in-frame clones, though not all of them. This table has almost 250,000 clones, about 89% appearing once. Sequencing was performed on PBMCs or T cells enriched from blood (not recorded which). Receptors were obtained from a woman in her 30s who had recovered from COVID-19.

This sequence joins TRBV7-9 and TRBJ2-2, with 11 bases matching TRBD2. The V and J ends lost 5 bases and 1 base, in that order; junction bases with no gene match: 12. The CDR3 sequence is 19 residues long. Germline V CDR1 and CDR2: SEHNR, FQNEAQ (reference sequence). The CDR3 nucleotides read TGTGCCAGCAGCCCCTGGGTAGCGGGAGGGCCTAAGAACACCGGGGAGCTGTTTTTT. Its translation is CASSPWVAGGPKNTGELFF.

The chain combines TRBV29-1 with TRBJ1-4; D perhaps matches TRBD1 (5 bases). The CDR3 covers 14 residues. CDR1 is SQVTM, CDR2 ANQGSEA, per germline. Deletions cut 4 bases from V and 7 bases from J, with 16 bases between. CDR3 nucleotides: TGCAGCGTTGCCGACCGACCCGGGGGTGAAAAACTGTTTTTT. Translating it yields CSVADRPGGEKLFF.

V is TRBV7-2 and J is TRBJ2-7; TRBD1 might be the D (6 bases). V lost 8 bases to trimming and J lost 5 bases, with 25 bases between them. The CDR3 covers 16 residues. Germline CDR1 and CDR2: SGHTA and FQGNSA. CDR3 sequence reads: CASVTKRRQEDHEQYF. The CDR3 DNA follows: TGTGCCAGCGTCACCAAAAGGAGACAGGAGGATCACGAGCAGTACTTC.

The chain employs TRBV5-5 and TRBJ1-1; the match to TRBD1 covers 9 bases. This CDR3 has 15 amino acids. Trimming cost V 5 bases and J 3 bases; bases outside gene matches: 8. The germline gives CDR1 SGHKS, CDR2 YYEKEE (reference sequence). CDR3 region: CASRKLTGGDTEAFF. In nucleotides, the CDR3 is TGTGCCAGCAGAAAATTGACAGGGGGTGACACTGAAGCTTTCTTT.

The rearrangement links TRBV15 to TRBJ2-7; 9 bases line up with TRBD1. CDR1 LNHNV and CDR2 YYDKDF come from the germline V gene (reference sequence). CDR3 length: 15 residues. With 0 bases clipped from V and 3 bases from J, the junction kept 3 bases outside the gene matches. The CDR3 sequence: CATSRDRDRVYEQYF. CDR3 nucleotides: TGTGCCACCAGCAGAGATCGGGACAGGGTCTACGAGCAGTACTTC.

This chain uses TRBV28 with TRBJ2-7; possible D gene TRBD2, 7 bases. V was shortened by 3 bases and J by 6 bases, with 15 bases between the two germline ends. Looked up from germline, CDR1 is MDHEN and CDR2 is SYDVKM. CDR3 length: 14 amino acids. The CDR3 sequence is CASSLGGRGVEQYF. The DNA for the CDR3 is TGTGCCAGCAGTTTGGGAGGGAGGGGGGTCGAGCAGTACTTC.

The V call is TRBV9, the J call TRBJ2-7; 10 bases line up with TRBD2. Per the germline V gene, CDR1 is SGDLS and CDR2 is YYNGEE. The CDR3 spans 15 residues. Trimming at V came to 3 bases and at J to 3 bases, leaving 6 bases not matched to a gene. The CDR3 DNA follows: TGTGCCAGCAGCGCAGGGACTAGCGAGGACTACGAGCAGTACTTC. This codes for CASSAGTSEDYEQYF.

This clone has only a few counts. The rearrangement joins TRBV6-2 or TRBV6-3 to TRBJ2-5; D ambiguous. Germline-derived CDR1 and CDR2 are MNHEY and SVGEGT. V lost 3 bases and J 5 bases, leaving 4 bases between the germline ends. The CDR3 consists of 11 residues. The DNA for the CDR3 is TGTGCCAGCAGTTATCTGGAGACCCAGTACTTC. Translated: CASSYLETQYF.

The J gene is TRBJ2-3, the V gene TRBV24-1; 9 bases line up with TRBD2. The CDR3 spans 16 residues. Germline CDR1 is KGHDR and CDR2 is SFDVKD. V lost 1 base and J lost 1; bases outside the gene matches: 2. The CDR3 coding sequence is TGTGCCACCAGTGATTTTAGCGGGGGAGGCACAGATACGCAGTATTTT. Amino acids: CATSDFSGGGTDTQYF.

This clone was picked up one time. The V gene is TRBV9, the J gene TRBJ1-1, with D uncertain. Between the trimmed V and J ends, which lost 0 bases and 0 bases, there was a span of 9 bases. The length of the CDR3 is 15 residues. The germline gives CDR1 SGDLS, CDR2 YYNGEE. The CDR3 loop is CASSVAYQMNTEAFF. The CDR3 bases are TGTGCCAGCAGCGTAGCTTATCAGATGAACACTGAAGCTTTCTTT. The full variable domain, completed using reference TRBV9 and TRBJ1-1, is DSGVTQTPKHLITATGQRVTLRCSPRSGDLSVYWYQQSLDQGLQFLIQYYNGEERAKGNILERFSAQQFPDLHSELNLSSLELGDSALYFCASSVAYQMNTEAFFGQGTRLTVV.